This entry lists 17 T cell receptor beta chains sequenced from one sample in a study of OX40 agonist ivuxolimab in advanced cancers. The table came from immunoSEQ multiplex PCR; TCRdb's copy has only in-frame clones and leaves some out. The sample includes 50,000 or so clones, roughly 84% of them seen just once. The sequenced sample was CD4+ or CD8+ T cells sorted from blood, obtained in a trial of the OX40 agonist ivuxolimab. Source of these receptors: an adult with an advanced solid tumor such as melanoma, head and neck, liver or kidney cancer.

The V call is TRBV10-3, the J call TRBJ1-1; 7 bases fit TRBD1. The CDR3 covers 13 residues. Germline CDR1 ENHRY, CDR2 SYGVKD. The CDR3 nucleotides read TGTGGCACGACAGGGTCCCTGGGCACTGAAGCTTTCTTT. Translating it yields CGTTGSLGTEAFF.

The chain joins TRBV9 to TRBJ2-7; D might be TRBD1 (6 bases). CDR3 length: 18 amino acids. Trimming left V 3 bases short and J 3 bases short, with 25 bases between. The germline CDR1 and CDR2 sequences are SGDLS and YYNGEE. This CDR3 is CASSASHAGESSDYEQYV. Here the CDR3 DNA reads TGTGCCAGCAGCGCCTCTCACGCAGGGGAAAGTTCCGACTACGAGCAGTACGTC.

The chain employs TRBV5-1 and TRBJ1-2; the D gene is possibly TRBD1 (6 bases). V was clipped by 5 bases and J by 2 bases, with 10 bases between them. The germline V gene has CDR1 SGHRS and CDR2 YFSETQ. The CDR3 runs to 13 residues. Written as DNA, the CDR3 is TGCGCCAGCAGGCTGGACAGAAACTATGGCTACACCTTC. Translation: CASRLDRNYGYTF.

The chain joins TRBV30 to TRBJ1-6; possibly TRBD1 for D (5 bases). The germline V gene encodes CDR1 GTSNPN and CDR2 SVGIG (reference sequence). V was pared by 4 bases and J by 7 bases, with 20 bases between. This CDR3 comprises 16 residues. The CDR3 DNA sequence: TGTGCCTGGACCCCCAATGGGGCAGCGGGGAATTCACCCCTCCACTTT. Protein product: CAWTPNGAAGNSPLHF. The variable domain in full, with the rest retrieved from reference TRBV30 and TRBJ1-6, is SQTIHQWPATLVQPVGSPLSLECTVEGTSNPNLYWYRQAAGRGLQLLFYSVGIGQISSEVPQNLSASRPQDRQFILSSKKLLLSDSGFYLCAWTPNGAAGNSPLHFGNGTRLTVT.

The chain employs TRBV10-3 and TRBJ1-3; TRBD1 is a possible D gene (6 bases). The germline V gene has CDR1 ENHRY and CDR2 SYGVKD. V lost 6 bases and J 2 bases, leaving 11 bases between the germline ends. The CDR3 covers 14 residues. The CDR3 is CAIRGGDPGNTIYF. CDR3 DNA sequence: TGTGCCATCAGAGGGGGGGACCCTGGAAACACCATATATTTT.

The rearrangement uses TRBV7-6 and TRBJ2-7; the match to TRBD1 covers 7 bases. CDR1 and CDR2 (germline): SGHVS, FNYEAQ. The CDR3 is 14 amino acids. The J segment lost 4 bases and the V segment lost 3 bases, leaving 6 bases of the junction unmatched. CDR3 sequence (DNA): TGTGCCAGCAGCTTGGGTAGGGGGCTGTACGAGCAGTACTTC. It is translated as CASSLGRGLYEQYF.

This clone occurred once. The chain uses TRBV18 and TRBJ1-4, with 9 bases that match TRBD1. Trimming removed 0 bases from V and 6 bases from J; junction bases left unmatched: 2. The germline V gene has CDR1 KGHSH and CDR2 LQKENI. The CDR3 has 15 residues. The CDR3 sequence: CASSPPGQGHEKLFF. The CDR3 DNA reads TGTGCCAGCTCACCACCGGGACAGGGACATGAAAAACTGTTTTTT.

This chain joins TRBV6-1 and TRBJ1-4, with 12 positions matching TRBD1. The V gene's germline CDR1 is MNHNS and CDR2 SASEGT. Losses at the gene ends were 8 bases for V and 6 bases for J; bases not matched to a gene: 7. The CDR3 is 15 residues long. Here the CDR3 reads CASWGQGAIDEKLFF. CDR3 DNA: TGTGCCAGCTGGGGACAGGGGGCAATAGATGAAAAACTGTTTTTT.

CDR3 nucleotides: TGTGCCAGCAGTTACCCACGGACAGGGGGTGAAGGCTATGGCTACACCTTC. This codes for CASSYPRTGGEGYGYTF. This rearrangement joins TRBV7-9 to TRBJ1-2, with 10 bases lining up with TRBD1. Trimming at V came to 6 bases and at J to 4 bases, leaving 14 bases not matched to a gene. The germline V gene has CDR1 SEHNR and CDR2 FQNEAQ (reference sequence). The length of the CDR3 is 17 residues.

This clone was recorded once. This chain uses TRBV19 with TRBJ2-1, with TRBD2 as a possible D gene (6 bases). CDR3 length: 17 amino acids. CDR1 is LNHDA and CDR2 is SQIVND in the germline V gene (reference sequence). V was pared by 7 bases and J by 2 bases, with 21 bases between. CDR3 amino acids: CASTPPEGRQTYNEQFF. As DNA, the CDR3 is TGTGCCAGTACCCCGCCGGAGGGGAGACAAACCTACAATGAGCAGTTCTTC.

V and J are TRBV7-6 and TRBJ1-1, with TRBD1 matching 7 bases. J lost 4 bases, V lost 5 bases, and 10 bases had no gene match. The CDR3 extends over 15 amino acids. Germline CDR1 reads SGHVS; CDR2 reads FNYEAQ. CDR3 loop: CASSPQGVWGTEAFF. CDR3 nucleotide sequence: TGTGCCAGCAGCCCGCAGGGGGTTTGGGGCACTGAAGCTTTCTTT.

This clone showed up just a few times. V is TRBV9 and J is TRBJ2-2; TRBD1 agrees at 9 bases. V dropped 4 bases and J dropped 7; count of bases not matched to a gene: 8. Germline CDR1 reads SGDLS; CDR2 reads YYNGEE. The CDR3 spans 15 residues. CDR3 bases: TGTGCCAGCAGCCAAAGGGACAGGGATATCGGGGAGCTGTTTTTT. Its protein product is CASSQRDRDIGELFF.

The CDR3 loop reads CASSDSGRPTDTQYF. In DNA form, the CDR3 reads TGCGCCAGCAGTGACAGCGGGAGGCCCACAGATACGCAGTATTTT. V and J are TRBV10-1 and TRBJ2-3; 9 nucleotides agree with TRBD2. The CDR3 length is 15 residues. Germline V gives CDR1 WNHNN, CDR2 SYGVQD (reference sequence). J gave up 2 bases and V 3 bases, and 3 bases lay outside the gene matches.

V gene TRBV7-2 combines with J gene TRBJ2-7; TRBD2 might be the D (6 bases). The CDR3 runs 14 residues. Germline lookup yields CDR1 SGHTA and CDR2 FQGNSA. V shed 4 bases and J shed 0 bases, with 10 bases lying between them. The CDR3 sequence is CASSSHGSSYEQYF. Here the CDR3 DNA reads TGTGCCAGCAGCTCCCACGGGAGCTCCTACGAGCAGTACTTC.

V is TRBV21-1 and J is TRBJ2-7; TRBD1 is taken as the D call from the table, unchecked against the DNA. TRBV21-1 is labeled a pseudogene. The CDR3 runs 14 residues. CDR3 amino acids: CASSKAPLLGAQYV. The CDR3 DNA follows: TGTGCCAGCAGCAAAGCGCCGCTTCTTGGGGCCCAGTACGTC.

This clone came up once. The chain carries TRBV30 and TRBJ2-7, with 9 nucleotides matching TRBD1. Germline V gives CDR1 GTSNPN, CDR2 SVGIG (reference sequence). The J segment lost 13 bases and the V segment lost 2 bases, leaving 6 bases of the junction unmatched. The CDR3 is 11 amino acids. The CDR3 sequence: CAWSSGQGQYF. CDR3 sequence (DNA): TGTGCCTGGAGTTCCGGACAGGGGCAATACTTC.

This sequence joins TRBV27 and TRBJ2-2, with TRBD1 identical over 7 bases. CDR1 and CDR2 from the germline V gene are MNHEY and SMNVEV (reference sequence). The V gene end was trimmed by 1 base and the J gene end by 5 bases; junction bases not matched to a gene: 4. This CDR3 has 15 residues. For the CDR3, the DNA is TGTGCCAGCAGTTTATGGGACAGTGGTACCGGGGAGCTGTTTTTT. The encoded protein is CASSLWDSGTGELFF.